This TCR beta chain was sequenced for a study of blood T cell repertoires in COVID-19. Across the study: Some COVID-19 samples were acute and others convalescent; all came from the United States, Italy and Spain. T cells, B-cell-depleted T cells, or PBMCs supplied cDNA or gDNA.

This clone was seen only once. Original processing methods: Cell counts per sample came from amplifying reference gene primers. Profiling relied on immunoSEQ multiplex PCR, and the TCRdb table lists in-frame clones only, not all of them. That table gives V, J and clone size, and the DNA gave D and trimming. The data hold about 440,000 clones, with roughly nine tenths observed a single time. Study members were between 18 and 89 years old and lived in 24 US regions. V lost 4 bases and J lost 4, with 18 bases in between. In germline, CDR1 is SGHRS, CDR2 YFSETQ. The CDR3 extends over 16 amino acids. V and J are TRBV5-1 and TRBJ2-1, with a weak D call TRBD1 (5 bases). The origin of this receptor is a woman aged 18-35 years with acute COVID-19. The sequencing input was PBMCs or T cells enriched from blood (not recorded which). CDR3 nucleotides: TGCGCCAGCAGCCCCGCCCAAGGGGAACCATACAATGAGCAGTTCTTC. As protein: CASSPAQGEPYNEQFF.